These 6 T cell receptor beta chains were sequenced from one sample in a study of tumor-infiltrating lymphocytes in primary liver carcinoma. Starting material for RNA and DNA co-extraction consisted of roughly 18-34 mg of unsorted bulk tissue. TCR beta cDNA was made from 500 ng total RNA with a constant-region primer. Amplification in three nested multiplex PCR rounds with slightly modified ARM-PCR gave rise to TCR beta libraries. The opening two PCR rounds, around 9 cycles each, paired TRBV1-TRBV30 forward primers with a C-beta reverse primer. TCRdb re-called the multiplex PCR reads through MiXCR, storing one row per CDR3 protein. The data show about 37,000 distinct CDR3 sequences, roughly 75% seen once. The sequencing input was tumor-adjacent normal liver tissue. The source of these receptors is a man aged 40-55 years with primary liver carcinoma and hepatitis B virus infection.

The chain links TRBV5-1 to TRBJ2-5, with a tentative D call TRBD1 (6 bases). CDR3 size: 14 residues. The germline gives CDR1 SGHRS, CDR2 YFSETQ. V was shortened by 5 bases and J by 5 bases, with 16 bases between the two germline ends. The CDR3 region has the DNA TGCGCCAGCAGTCTCGTGCAGGGACACGAGACCCAGTACTTC. Translating it yields CASSLVQGHETQYF.

This clonotype is medium-sized by share. The CDR3 region has the DNA TGCGCCAGCAGCCAAGAAGGGGGGCGGGACAACGCAGATACGCAGTATTTT. It translates to CASSQEGGRDNADTQYF. V and J are TRBV4-3 and TRBJ2-3; D might be TRBD1 or TRBD2, each matching 6 bases. Germline assignment: CDR1 LGHNA and CDR2 YSLEER. Trimming removed 0 bases from V and 4 bases from J, with 17 bases in between. The CDR3 totals 17 residues.

To note about this clonotype: One end of the junction varies from germline; a read error may be responsible. The chain joins TRBV5-6 to TRBJ2-2, with 8 bases fitting TRBD2. The V gene's germline CDR1 is SGHDT and CDR2 YYEEEE. This CDR3 has 17 amino acids. CDR3 amino acids: CVSNLWGLVRTTGELLF. CDR3 coding DNA: TGTGTCAGCAACTTATGGGGACTAGTGCGGACAACCGGGGAGCTGCTTTTT.

The chain carries TRBV6-5 and TRBJ2-5; D gene unclear. Trimming cost V 5 bases and J 0 bases, with 13 bases left between them. Germline loops: CDR1 MNHEY, CDR2 SVGAGI. The CDR3 loop spans 15 amino acids. The CDR3 protein is CASSLLWSYQETQYF. CDR3 nucleotide sequence: TGTGCCAGCAGTCTTCTATGGTCGTACCAAGAGACCCAGTACTTC.

The chain links TRBV11-2 to TRBJ2-4, with D perhaps matching TRBD1 or TRBD2 (5 bases each). Trimming left V 4 bases short and J 9 bases short, with 16 bases between. There are 14 residues in the CDR3. Looked up from germline, CDR1 is SGHAT and CDR2 is FQNNGV. For the CDR3, the DNA is TGTGCCAGCAGCTCCGGGACGGTGGATAGCATTCAGTACTTC. Translation gives CASSSGTVDSIQYF.

A note on this clonotype: Germline and junction disagree at one end, which may indicate a read error. The chain has TRBV5-5 and TRBJ2-3; TRBD2 matches at 13 bases. The CDR3 extends over 17 amino acids. Germline values: CDR1 SGHKS, CDR2 YYEKEE (reference sequence). CDR3 protein: CASSPTGTSGNGDTQYF. CDR3 bases: TGCGCCAGCAGCCCGACCGGGACTAGCGGGAATGGAGATACGCAGTATTTT.